This note documents a single T cell receptor beta chain sequence. Its antigen is unknown. The data are from a study of cytomegalovirus exposure and HLA in healthy donors. Findings and caveats of the study: Beyond CMV serostatus, there was no information to go on about immune exposure. For TCR beta chains, V- and J-gene trimming was later linked to a missense DCLRE1C variant.

PCR amplification relied on 60 Vbeta primers (plus 13 Jbeta primers). Some clones are missing from TCRdb's copy, which holds only in-frame ones; the method was immunoSEQ multiplex PCR. The profile covers about 90,000 clones, with less than 80% appearing a single time and about 2% taken by the ten largest. This CDR3 comprises 13 residues. The V gene end was trimmed by 6 bases and the J gene end by 8 bases; junction bases not matched to a gene: 9. Per germline, CDR1 MNHEY and CDR2 SMNVEV (reference sequence). Donors were nominally healthy when sampled, though unrecorded immune exposures were likely. The sequencing sample was made of PBMCs. This TCR was recovered from a man aged 30-40 years in good health and CMV-seronegative. The rearrangement uses TRBV27 and TRBJ1-2, with 7 bases lining up with TRBD1. The CDR3 sequence is CASRTGDSRGYTF. The CDR3 DNA sequence: TGTGCCAGCAGAACAGGGGATTCGAGGGGCTACACCTTC.